These 22 T cell receptor beta chains were sequenced from one sample in a study of control samples from healthy donors and cancer patients. Assay used: immunoSEQ multiplex PCR; TCRdb lists only in-frame clones, some missing. The sample table includes roughly 190,000 clones. The specimen sequenced was blood. These receptor sequences come from a young woman in good health.

As concerns this clone: Other DNA sequences within the sample encode an identical CDR3. V gene TRBV18 combines with J gene TRBJ2-5; tentatively, D is TRBD1 (5 bases). In germline, CDR1 is KGHSH, CDR2 LQKENI. V lost 3 bases and J 3 bases, leaving 5 bases between the germline ends. The CDR3 consists of 12 residues. The CDR3 is CASSPREETQYF. As DNA, the CDR3 is TGTGCCAGCTCACCCAGGGAAGAGACCCAGTACTTC. Filled out from reference TRBV18 and TRBJ2-5, the complete variable domain reads NAGVMQNPRHLVRRRGQEARLRCSPMKGHSHVYWYRQLPEEGLKFMVYLQKENIIDESGMPKERFSAEFPKEGPSILRIQQVVRGDSAAYFCASSPREETQYFGPGTRLLVL.

Details on this clone: In the same sample, other DNA sequences code for this CDR3. The CDR3 DNA reads as TGTGCCAGCAGTGACTACGAGCAGTACTTC. It yields the protein CASSDYEQYF. V usage is TRBV2 and J usage is TRBJ2-7; D is undetermined. V was trimmed by 3 bases and J by 3 bases, leaving 0 bases between them. Germline CDR1 is SNHLY and CDR2 is FYNNEI. The CDR3 runs to 10 residues.

The chain is built from TRBV5-5 and TRBJ2-5; D might be TRBD2 (5 bases). The V gene lost 3 bases and the J gene lost 0 bases, with 9 bases spanning the gap. CDR3 length equals 14 residues. CDR1 and CDR2 (germline): SGHKS, YYEKEE (reference sequence). This CDR3 reads CASSSPGNQETQYF. For the CDR3, the DNA is TGTGCCAGCAGCTCCCCGGGGAACCAAGAGACCCAGTACTTC.

Comments on this clone: One end of the junction does not line up with germline, which may come from a read error. This chain connects TRBV15 to TRBJ1-4; D remains ambiguous. CDR3 length equals 16 residues. Per germline, CDR1 LNHNV and CDR2 YYDKDF (reference sequence). CDR3 sequence (DNA): TGTGCCACCAGAAGAGACCAAACAGCCCGTAATGAAAAACTGTTTTTT. Translation gives CATRRDQTARNEKLFF. The full variable domain, its missing parts supplied by reference TRBV15 and TRBJ1-4, is DAMVIQNPRYQVTQFGKPVTLSCSQTLNHNVMYWYQQKSSQAPKLLFHYYDKDFNNEADTPDNFQSRRPNTSFCFLDIRSPGLGDTAMYLCATRRDQTARNEKLFFGSGTQLSVL.

The chain joins TRBV11-3 to TRBJ1-5, with 8 bases identical to TRBD1. Germline assignment: CDR1 SGHNT and CDR2 YENEEA. J gave up 5 bases and V 5 bases, and 17 bases lay outside the gene matches. This CDR3 region has 18 residues. The CDR3 loop is CASSRPGQDQIWDQPQHF. Here the CDR3 DNA reads TGTGCCAGCAGCCGGCCGGGACAGGATCAAATTTGGGATCAGCCCCAGCATTTT.

The V gene is TRBV7-9, the J gene TRBJ2-1; 11 bases are shared with TRBD2. The V and J ends lost 2 bases and 10 bases, in that order; junction bases with no gene match: 1. Germline V gene sequence: CDR1 SEHNR, CDR2 FQNEAQ (reference sequence). This CDR3 has 13 residues. The CDR3 region has the DNA TGTGCCAGCAGCTTACGGACTAGCGGGGAGCAGTTCTTC. The encoded protein is CASSLRTSGEQFF.

This chain links TRBV6-2 or TRBV6-3 with TRBJ2-1, with 8 bases identical to TRBD2. Germline CDR1 is MNHEY and CDR2 is SVGEGT. This CDR3 has 14 amino acids. J was trimmed by 12 bases and V by 2 bases; bases with no gene match: 9. CDR3: CASSYRGGPLRQFF. The DNA for the CDR3 is TGTGCCAGCAGTTACCGGGGGGGGCCGCTACGGCAGTTCTTC.

The V gene is TRBV24-1, the J gene TRBJ2-3; D ambiguous. The CDR3 contains 13 residues. V was pared by 5 bases and J by 0 bases, with 5 bases between. Germline V gene sequence: CDR1 KGHDR, CDR2 SFDVKD. The CDR3 nucleotides read TGTGCCACCAGTGTTGCTAGCACAGATACGCAGTATTTT. Its protein is CATSVASTDTQYF.

V and J are TRBV4-1 and TRBJ2-1, with 8 bases that match TRBD1. J gave up 3 bases and V 4 bases, and 5 bases lay outside the gene matches. Looked up from germline, CDR1 is MGHRA and CDR2 is YSYEKL. This CDR3 region has 15 residues. The CDR3 nucleotides are TGCGCCAGCAGCCTCGACAGGGGTTACTACAATGAGCAGTTCTTC. This translates into CASSLDRGYYNEQFF.

V is TRBV2 and J is TRBJ1-4; D might be TRBD1 (6 bases). The CDR3 loop spans 15 amino acids. V lost 4 bases, J lost 7 bases, and 16 bases lay in between. CDR1 is SNHLY, CDR2 FYNNEI, per germline. The CDR3 nucleotides are TGTGCCAGCAGTGTTCCAGGCACAGGGACTGAAAAACTGTTTTTT. This encodes CASSVPGTGTEKLFF. The full variable domain, in which reference TRBV2 and TRBJ1-4 provide the parts outside the CDR3, is EPEVTQTPSHQVTQMGQEVILRCVPISNHLYFYWYRQILGQKVEFLVSFYNNEISEKSEIFDDQFSVERPDGSNFTLKIRSTKLEDSAMYFCASSVPGTGTEKLFFGSGTQLSVL.

On this clone: Other DNA sequences in this sample translate to the same CDR3. This chain joins TRBV9 and TRBJ1-1; possible D gene TRBD1, 6 bases. V lost 0 bases and J lost 0, with 9 bases in between. The CDR3 totals 15 residues. CDR1 and CDR2 from the germline V gene are SGDLS and YYNGEE. Here the CDR3 DNA reads TGTGCCAGCAGCGTAGGGGACATTTTGAACACTGAAGCTTTCTTT. This sequence encodes CASSVGDILNTEAFF.

This chain links TRBV19 with TRBJ1-4; 12 nucleotides line up with TRBD1. The germline CDR1 and CDR2 sequences are LNHDA and SQIVND (reference sequence). There are 19 residues in the CDR3. V gave up 5 bases and J gave up 2 bases; unmatched junction bases: 12. CDR3 protein: CASSSPGQGARTTNEKLFF. The CDR3, as DNA: TGTGCCAGTAGTTCACCGGGACAGGGGGCGCGGACTACTAATGAAAAACTGTTTTTT.

V usage is TRBV7-9 and J usage is TRBJ2-5; tentatively, D is TRBD1 (7 bases). Germline CDR1 SEHNR, CDR2 FQNEAQ (reference sequence). Trimming left V 7 bases short and J 2 bases short, with 14 bases between. This CDR3 is built from 14 residues. CDR3 nucleotides: TGTGCCAGCATAGTACAGGGGAGGCAAGAGACCCAGTACTTC. This codes for CASIVQGRQETQYF.

The V and J genes are TRBV6-5 and TRBJ1-2; D unresolved. The CDR3 loop spans 11 amino acids. Germline V lookup: CDR1 MNHEY, CDR2 SVGAGI. V was trimmed by 7 bases and J by 2 bases, leaving 5 bases between them. CDR3 region: CASTGNYGYTF. In DNA form, the CDR3 reads TGTGCCAGCACTGGGAACTATGGCTACACCTTC.

V gene TRBV7-6 combines with J gene TRBJ1-1; 7 nucleotides align to TRBD1. The V gene end was trimmed by 4 bases and the J gene end by 0 bases; junction bases not matched to a gene: 11. Germline assignment: CDR1 SGHVS and CDR2 FNYEAQ. CDR3 length: 17 amino acids. CDR3 DNA sequence: TGTGCCAGCAGCTACGGGACAGCTGTTCCCATGAACACTGAAGCTTTCTTT. Translation gives CASSYGTAVPMNTEAFF.

The chain employs TRBV7-8 and TRBJ1-5; D unresolved. Per the germline V gene, CDR1 is SGHVS and CDR2 is FQNEAQ. V was pared by 2 bases and J by 3 bases, with 17 bases between. The CDR3 has 17 residues. The CDR3 region has the DNA TGTGCCAGCAGCTTAAAGCGGGTCGACCCGATCAATCAGCCCCAGCATTTT. It encodes CASSLKRVDPINQPQHF.

The chain carries TRBV19 and TRBJ1-3; TRBD1 matches 9 bases. The V gene end was trimmed by 7 bases and the J gene end by 3 bases; junction bases not matched to a gene: 19. CDR1 and CDR2 (germline): LNHDA, SQIVND (reference sequence). The CDR3 contains 19 residues. CDR3 bases: TGTGCCAGTACCTCCATCACGGGACAGGGTTTCTCTTTTGGAAACACCATATATTTT. It codes for CASTSITGQGFSFGNTIYF.

The V and J genes are TRBV30 and TRBJ1-1; D is unclear. V was trimmed by 2 bases and J by 1 base, leaving 8 bases between them. CDR3 length: 13 amino acids. Germline CDR1 and CDR2: GTSNPN and SVGIG (reference sequence). The CDR3 reads CAWSYVENTEAFF. The CDR3 DNA is TGTGCCTGGAGTTACGTGGAGAACACTGAAGCTTTCTTT. The full variable domain, with the rest looked up from reference TRBV30 and TRBJ1-1, is SQTIHQWPATLVQPVGSPLSLECTVEGTSNPNLYWYRQAAGRGLQLLFYSVGIGQISSEVPQNLSASRPQDRQFILSSKKLLLSDSGFYLCAWSYVENTEAFFGQGTRLTVV.

The genes are TRBV7-2 and TRBJ1-1; TRBD1 might be the D (5 bases). This CDR3 is built from 17 residues. The V end lost 2 bases, the J end lost 4 bases, and 20 bases lay between the germline ends. Germline values: CDR1 SGHTA, CDR2 FQGNSA. The CDR3 region is CASSLSFGGDLSTEAFF. CDR3 sequence (DNA): TGTGCCAGCAGCTTAAGTTTCGGGGGGGACCTGAGCACTGAAGCTTTCTTT.

The rearrangement joins TRBV29-1 to TRBJ1-1; 8 positions match TRBD1. V lost 7 bases to trimming and J lost 0 bases; unmatched junction nucleotides: 4. Germline assignment: CDR1 SQVTM and CDR2 ANQGSEA. The CDR3 loop spans 13 amino acids. As DNA, the CDR3 is TGCAGCGCGGACAGGGAAATGAACACTGAAGCTTTCTTT. As protein: CSADREMNTEAFF.

The chain recombines TRBV6-5 with TRBJ2-2; TRBD1 matches at 9 bases. CDR1 is MNHEY, CDR2 SVGAGI, per germline. The CDR3 is 14 amino acids. The junction had 2 bases not matched to a gene; V was cut back by 5 bases and J by 4 bases. CDR3 nucleotides: TGTGCCAGCAGTAGGACAGGGGTCACCGGGGAGCTGTTTTTT. Protein product: CASSRTGVTGELFF.

This chain joins TRBV7-9 and TRBJ1-4; D is ambiguous. The CDR3 is 15 amino acids. Germline V gene lookup returns CDR1 SEHNR and CDR2 FQNEAQ (reference sequence). The germline V and J ends were trimmed by 1 base and 4 bases, with 10 bases remaining between them. The chain's CDR3 is CASSLVSVINEKLFF. The CDR3 DNA follows: TGTGCCAGCAGCTTAGTATCAGTGATTAATGAAAAACTGTTTTTT.